A selection of T cell receptor beta chains follows, all from one sample in a study of beta chain features in type 1 diabetes. Sequencing used immunoSEQ multiplex PCR; TCRdb keeps in-frame clones, though not all of them. Here the sample spans more than 250,000 clones, roughly a quarter being singletons. The sequenced sample was naive CD4+ T cells from blood. All receptors derive from a woman aged 25 to 39 with type 1 diabetes. Both conserved end residues are part of each CDR3. D genes are given only for firm matches. Size tells how often a clone was seen (once, few, many) or the class of an expanded clone, and some rows leave it out.

V	size	J	D	DNA	CDR3
TRBV19	-	TRBJ2-7	TRBD2	TGTGCCAGTAGTATAGACACTAGCGGACTATACGAGCAGTACTTC	CASSIDTSGLYEQYF
TRBV10-3	few	TRBJ1-2	TRBD1	TGTGCCATCAGTGAGGACCGGACAGGGGGCTATGGCTACACCTTC	CAISEDRTGGYGYTF
TRBV5-6	few	TRBJ2-3	TRBD1	TGTGCCAGCATCCACGCCGGGGACAGGGCGACAGATACGCAGTATTTT	CASIHAGDRATDTQYF
TRBV28	few	TRBJ1-2	TRBD1	TGTGCCAGCAGTTTGGATACAGGGGTGGGCTATGGCTACACCTTC	CASSLDTGVGYGYTF
TRBV6-5	-	TRBJ2-7	-	TGTGCCACGGGACTCAGATCCTACGAGCAGTACTTC	CATGLRSYEQYF
TRBV30	few	TRBJ2-7	-	TGTGCCTGGAGCCTAACCTACGAGCAGTACTTC	CAWSLTYEQYF
TRBV29-1	-	TRBJ2-2	TRBD1	TGCAGCGCCCTGACAGGGCTCGAAACCGGGGAGCTGTTTTTT	CSALTGLETGELFF
TRBV5-4	-	TRBJ2-5	TRBD2	TGTGCCAGCAGCTTTTCTAGCGGGAGTGGGAAGACCCAGTACTTC	CASSFSSGSGKTQYF
TRBV4-2	-	TRBJ1-1	TRBD1	TGTGCCAGCAAAAGGACAGGGGTAGCGAACACTGAAGCTTTCTTT	CASKRTGVANTEAFF
TRBV6-5	few	TRBJ2-7	-	TGTGCCAGCAGTAAGGGGCGCTCCTACGAGCAGTACTTC	CASSKGRSYEQYF
TRBV27	-	TRBJ1-5	-	TGTGCCAGCAGTTTTGGCAGGGGCCACAATCAGCCCCAGCATTTT	CASSFGRGHNQPQHF
TRBV7-2	-	TRBJ2-1	-	TGTGCCAGCAGCTTAGCCGGTTCCTACAATGAGCAGTTCTTC	CASSLAGSYNEQFF
TRBV29-1	once	TRBJ1-1	TRBD1	TGCAGCGTTACCCCGACAGGGGGGGGCACTGAAGCTTTCTTT	CSVTPTGGGTEAFF
TRBV29-1	few	TRBJ2-7	-	TGCAGCGTTGCTCCGGGGGACGAGCAGTACTTC	CSVAPGDEQYF
TRBV13	few	TRBJ1-1	-	TGTGCCAGCAGCTTAGCCAGGGACACTGAAGCTTTCTTT	CASSLARDTEAFF
TRBV19	-	TRBJ2-7	TRBD1	TGTGCCAGTAGTCTGGGACAGGGGATAGGTGAGCAGTACTTC	CASSLGQGIGEQYF
TRBV9	-	TRBJ2-1	-	TGTGCCAGCAGCGCCCAGACTAGCAATGAGCAGTTCTTC	CASSAQTSNEQFF
TRBV7-9	-	TRBJ2-1	TRBD2	TGTGCCAGCCTCCTAGCGGGAGGGTGGGGTGAGCAGTTCTTC	CASLLAGGWGEQFF
TRBV5-1	few	TRBJ1-3	-	TGCGCCAGCAGCTTGTTGGCAGGAAACACCATATATTTT	CASSLLAGNTIYF
TRBV7-3	-	TRBJ1-2	-	TGTGCCAGCAGCCTGGGTGACAGCGCCAGTGGCTACACCTTC	CASSLGDSASGYTF
TRBV9	-	TRBJ2-1	-	TGTGCCAGCAGCGAGCGGCAAAATTACAATGAGCAGTTCTTC	CASSERQNYNEQFF
TRBV6-5	-	TRBJ2-1	TRBD2	TGTGCCAGCAGTTACGAAGCGGGGGCCAATGAGCAGTTCTTC	CASSYEAGANEQFF
TRBV30	few	TRBJ1-2	TRBD1	TGTGCCTGGAGTGTAGGTGCGACAGGGGGTGGCTATGGCTACACCTTC	CAWSVGATGGGYGYTF
TRBV9	few	TRBJ1-2	-	TGTGCCAGCAGCCCCGCAAGAGCTAACTATGGCTACACCTTC	CASSPARANYGYTF
TRBV15	-	TRBJ2-1	-	TGTGCCACCAGCAACAAACACCTAGAGAGCAATGAGCAGTTCTTC	CATSNKHLESNEQFF